The rows below give T cell receptor beta chains drawn from one sample of a study of T cell responses to AZD1222 COVID-19 vaccine. Some clones are missing from TCRdb's copy, which holds only in-frame ones; the method was immunoSEQ multiplex PCR. The table lists approximately 80,000 clones, around 93% of them singletons, with 28% in the top ten. Here the sequenced sample was peripheral blood, taken 28 days after the second AZD1222 dose. Receptor source: an adult who received the AZD1222 COVID-19 vaccine. CDR3s include the opening cysteine and the closing phenylalanine or tryptophan. The D gene is left open where the match is weak. Clone size appears in some rows only: once, few, many, or a class for an expanded clone.

D gene: NA; CDR3 length: 14; clone size: NA; V gene: TRBV6-5; J gene: TRBJ2-5; CDR3 DNA: TGTGCCAGCAGTAAGCGCCTCGTAGGAGAGACCCAGTACTTC; CDR3 protein: CASSKRLVGETQYF
D gene: NA; CDR3 length: 12; clone size: NA; V gene: TRBV27; J gene: TRBJ2-2; CDR3 DNA: TGTGCCAGCAGTCCCATCTCCGGGGAGCTGTTTTTT; CDR3 protein: CASSPISGELFF
D gene: TRBD2; CDR3 length: 17; clone size: NA; V gene: TRBV5-1; J gene: TRBJ2-1; CDR3 DNA: TGCGCCAGCAGCTTGCGTGGACTAGCGGGAGTTATAGATGAGCAGTTCTTC; CDR3 protein: CASSLRGLAGVIDEQFF
D gene: NA; CDR3 length: 14; clone size: NA; V gene: TRBV28; J gene: TRBJ1-1; CDR3 DNA: TGTGCCAGCAGTCTCAAGCACACGAACACTGAAGCTTTCTTT; CDR3 protein: CASSLKHTNTEAFF
D gene: TRBD2; CDR3 length: 16; clone size: NA; V gene: TRBV6-5; J gene: TRBJ2-1; CDR3 DNA: TGTGCCAGCAGTTTCTTGACTAGCGGAGTGAGGAATGAGCAGTTCTTC; CDR3 protein: CASSFLTSGVRNEQFF
D gene: TRBD1; CDR3 length: 12; clone size: NA; V gene: TRBV24-1; J gene: TRBJ1-1; CDR3 DNA: TGTGCCACCAGCCCCGGACAGGGAGAAGCTTTCTTT; CDR3 protein: CATSPGQGEAFF
D gene: TRBD1; CDR3 length: 16; clone size: NA; V gene: TRBV11-2; J gene: TRBJ1-2; CDR3 DNA: TGTGCCAGCAGCTTAGTTCCCGGGACAGGTACCCATGGCTACACCTTC; CDR3 protein: CASSLVPGTGTHGYTF
D gene: NA; CDR3 length: 14; clone size: NA; V gene: TRBV28; J gene: TRBJ1-5; CDR3 DNA: TGTGCCAGCAGAAAGAAGACAGCTAATCAGCCCCAGCATTTT; CDR3 protein: CASRKKTANQPQHF
D gene: NA; CDR3 length: 14; clone size: NA; V gene: TRBV19; J gene: TRBJ1-3; CDR3 DNA: TGTGCCAGTAGTCCAGAATACTCTGGAAACACCATATATTTT; CDR3 protein: CASSPEYSGNTIYF
D gene: TRBD1; CDR3 length: 15; clone size: NA; V gene: TRBV7-3; J gene: TRBJ2-3; CDR3 DNA: TGTGCCAGCAGCACCCAGACAGGGGGCGCAGATACGCAGTATTTT; CDR3 protein: CASSTQTGGADTQYF
D gene: TRBD1; CDR3 length: 14; clone size: NA; V gene: TRBV15; J gene: TRBJ2-7; CDR3 DNA: TGTGCCACCAGCACGAAGACAGGGACCTACGAGCAGTACTTC; CDR3 protein: CATSTKTGTYEQYF
D gene: NA; CDR3 length: 14; clone size: NA; V gene: TRBV3-1/TRBV3-2; J gene: TRBJ1-2; CDR3 DNA: TGTGCCAGCAGCCAAGCGGGCCTGAACTATGGCTACACCTTC; CDR3 protein: CASSQAGLNYGYTF
D gene: NA; CDR3 length: 16; clone size: NA; V gene: TRBV11-2; J gene: TRBJ2-2; CDR3 DNA: TGTGCCAGCAGCTTAAAGCCGGGCCCCGGCAGCGGGGAGCTGTTTTTT; CDR3 protein: CASSLKPGPGSGELFF
D gene: NA; CDR3 length: 13; clone size: NA; V gene: TRBV30; J gene: TRBJ1-1; CDR3 DNA: TGTGCCTGGAGTGAGCTTGTGAACACTGAAGCTTTCTTT; CDR3 protein: CAWSELVNTEAFF
D gene: TRBD2; CDR3 length: 15; clone size: NA; V gene: TRBV28; J gene: TRBJ2-1; CDR3 DNA: TGTGCCAGCAGTCCATCCGGGACTAGTATATATGAGCAGTTCTTC; CDR3 protein: CASSPSGTSIYEQFF
D gene: TRBD2; CDR3 length: 16; clone size: NA; V gene: TRBV5-1; J gene: TRBJ2-2; CDR3 DNA: TGCGCCAGCAGCTTGGTAGTAGCGGGAAACACCGGGGAGCTGTTTTTT; CDR3 protein: CASSLVVAGNTGELFF
D gene: NA; CDR3 length: 14; clone size: NA; V gene: TRBV5-1; J gene: TRBJ1-1; CDR3 DNA: TGCGCCAGCAGCTTAACAGGCCTCAACACTGAAGCTTTCTTT; CDR3 protein: CASSLTGLNTEAFF
D gene: NA; CDR3 length: 15; clone size: few; V gene: TRBV6-4; J gene: TRBJ2-3; CDR3 DNA: TGTGCCAGCAGTGAAAACAGCGGGAGCACAGATACGCAGTATTTT; CDR3 protein: CASSENSGSTDTQYF
D gene: NA; CDR3 length: 13; clone size: NA; V gene: TRBV5-5; J gene: TRBJ1-5; CDR3 DNA: TGTGCCAGCAGCCCGGACCTGAATCAGCCCCAGCATTTT; CDR3 protein: CASSPDLNQPQHF
D gene: NA; CDR3 length: 13; clone size: NA; V gene: TRBV6-5; J gene: TRBJ1-2; CDR3 DNA: TGTGCCAGCAGTCCAACAAGCCCCTATGGCTACACCTTC; CDR3 protein: CASSPTSPYGYTF
D gene: TRBD1; CDR3 length: 17; clone size: NA; V gene: TRBV10-3; J gene: TRBJ1-6; CDR3 DNA: TGTGCCATCAGTGTAAGAACAGGGGGATCCCCTAGTTCACCCCTCCACTTT; CDR3 protein: CAISVRTGGSPSSPLHF
D gene: NA; CDR3 length: 11; clone size: NA; V gene: TRBV4-1; J gene: TRBJ2-3; CDR3 DNA: TGCGCCACCTCGGGCACAGATACGCAGTATTTT; CDR3 protein: CATSGTDTQYF
D gene: NA; CDR3 length: 13; clone size: NA; V gene: TRBV7-9; J gene: TRBJ1-2; CDR3 DNA: TGTGCCAGCAGCTCAGGACTATCCTATGGCTACACCTTC; CDR3 protein: CASSSGLSYGYTF
D gene: TRBD2; CDR3 length: 17; clone size: NA; V gene: TRBV29-1; J gene: TRBJ2-3; CDR3 DNA: TGCAGCGTTGAAGACCGGGGGGGATGGGATAAGAGTGATACGCAGTATTTT; CDR3 protein: CSVEDRGGWDKSDTQYF
D gene: TRBD1; CDR3 length: 17; clone size: NA; V gene: TRBV5-1; J gene: TRBJ2-2; CDR3 DNA: TGCGCCAGCAGATCTGGACAGGGGGCCCCCAACACCGGGGAGCTGTTTTTT; CDR3 protein: CASRSGQGAPNTGELFF
D gene: NA; CDR3 length: 15; clone size: NA; V gene: TRBV11-2; J gene: TRBJ2-7; CDR3 DNA: TGTGCCAGCAGCTTAAGAGTGTCAGCTAGCTACGAGCAGTACTTC; CDR3 protein: CASSLRVSASYEQYF
D gene: NA; CDR3 length: 21; clone size: NA; V gene: TRBV21-1; J gene: TRBJ2-3; CDR3 DNA: TGTGCCAGCAGCAAAGTTTTCGTGGCAGTAGACAGCACCAACGGCACAGATACGCAGTATTTT; CDR3 protein: CASSKVFVAVDSTNGTDTQYF
D gene: NA; CDR3 length: 14; clone size: NA; V gene: TRBV4-3; J gene: TRBJ2-7; CDR3 DNA: TGCGCCAGCAGCCAAGCGGACAGAGCCTACGAGCAGTACTTC; CDR3 protein: CASSQADRAYEQYF
D gene: NA; CDR3 length: 11; clone size: NA; V gene: TRBV25-1; J gene: TRBJ1-2; CDR3 DNA: TGTGCCAGCAGTGAAGGGGGGGCAGACACCTTC; CDR3 protein: CASSEGGADTF
D gene: TRBD2; CDR3 length: 14; clone size: NA; V gene: TRBV3-1/TRBV3-2; J gene: TRBJ2-1; CDR3 DNA: TGTGCCAGCAGCCAACTGCGGGGGGACAATGAGCAGTTCTTC; CDR3 protein: CASSQLRGDNEQFF
D gene: NA; CDR3 length: 18; clone size: NA; V gene: TRBV7-2; J gene: TRBJ2-7; CDR3 DNA: TGTGCCAGCAGCTTAGCCCAAGGGGCAGCGGGCCACTACTACGAGCAGTACTTC; CDR3 protein: CASSLAQGAAGHYYEQYF
D gene: NA; CDR3 length: 14; clone size: few; V gene: TRBV5-1; J gene: TRBJ2-7; CDR3 DNA: TGCGCCAGCACTCCTTCCCAAGGATCCTACGAGCAGTACTTC; CDR3 protein: CASTPSQGSYEQYF
D gene: NA; CDR3 length: 11; clone size: NA; V gene: TRBV5-6; J gene: TRBJ1-1; CDR3 DNA: TGTGCCAGCAGCTTGACGACTGAAGCTTTCTTT; CDR3 protein: CASSLTTEAFF
D gene: TRBD2; CDR3 length: 14; clone size: NA; V gene: TRBV13; J gene: TRBJ2-5; CDR3 DNA: TGTGCCAGCAGCTTAGGTCCGGGGGGGGAGACCCAGTACTTC; CDR3 protein: CASSLGPGGETQYF
D gene: TRBD2; CDR3 length: 14; clone size: NA; V gene: TRBV27; J gene: TRBJ2-3; CDR3 DNA: TGTGCCACCTCTCTAGCGGGAGGGGGAGATACGCAGTATTTT; CDR3 protein: CATSLAGGGDTQYF
D gene: NA; CDR3 length: 14; clone size: NA; V gene: TRBV13; J gene: TRBJ2-7; CDR3 DNA: TGTGCCAGCAGCACCCGGGGAAGCTCGTACGAGCAGTACTTC; CDR3 protein: CASSTRGSSYEQYF
D gene: NA; CDR3 length: 13; clone size: NA; V gene: TRBV5-1; J gene: TRBJ1-4; CDR3 DNA: TGCGCCAGCAGCACTCAGGGTAGTGAAAAACTGTTTTTT; CDR3 protein: CASSTQGSEKLFF
D gene: TRBD2; CDR3 length: 15; clone size: NA; V gene: TRBV28; J gene: TRBJ2-7; CDR3 DNA: TGTGCCAGCAGTTCCCCTAGCGGGAGTCAGTACGAGCAGTACTTC; CDR3 protein: CASSSPSGSQYEQYF
D gene: NA; CDR3 length: 14; clone size: NA; V gene: TRBV15; J gene: TRBJ2-7; CDR3 DNA: TGTGCCACCAGCAGAGAGGCGACAGGCTACGAGCAGTACTTC; CDR3 protein: CATSREATGYEQYF
D gene: NA; CDR3 length: 13; clone size: NA; V gene: TRBV19; J gene: TRBJ1-5; CDR3 DNA: TGTGCCAGTAGTATAAGGTTGCCCCAGCCCCAGCATTTT; CDR3 protein: CASSIRLPQPQHF
D gene: NA; CDR3 length: 14; clone size: NA; V gene: TRBV28; J gene: TRBJ2-3; CDR3 DNA: TGTGCCAGCAGTTTGACCCAGCGCACAGATACGCAGTATTTT; CDR3 protein: CASSLTQRTDTQYF
D gene: TRBD2; CDR3 length: 17; clone size: NA; V gene: TRBV5-1; J gene: TRBJ2-3; CDR3 DNA: TGCGCCAGCAGCTTCGGACTAGCGGGAGGCCTCACAGATACGCAGTATTTT; CDR3 protein: CASSFGLAGGLTDTQYF